This T cell receptor beta chain was captured by sequencing in a study of T-cell reconstitution after alpha-beta-depleted transplantation in children. The germline V and J ends were trimmed by 3 bases and 2 bases, with 16 bases remaining between them. The CDR3 is 16 amino acids. Germline-derived CDR1 and CDR2 are SGHRS and YFSETQ. It was with unique molecular identifiers that the TCRbeta library was prepared. TCRdb ran MiXCR on the PCR reads and lists one entry per CDR3 protein. The table records 300,000 to 400,000 distinct CDR3 sequences, around 16% of them present only once. Regarding the study as a whole: About two months after transplant, alpha-beta T cells reportedly came from several hundred expanded graft clones.

As regards this clonotype: The antigen is unknown.

This clonotype was obtained from a male patient aged 2-9 years who had a stem cell transplant for acute lymphoblastic leukemia, so the T cells may come from the graft donor. This material consisted of PBMCs, mostly from graft donor cells, taken 360 days after TCRalphabeta/CD19-depleted stem cell transplant. The chain uses TRBV5-1 and TRBJ2-3; D ambiguous. The CDR3: CASSSTARRTTDTQYF. The CDR3 region has the DNA TGCGCCAGCAGCTCTACAGCCCGTAGAACCACAGATACGCAGTATTTT.